These 20 T cell receptor beta chains originate from one sample sequenced in a study of graft-versus-host responses after intestinal transplantation. Repertoires were generated with immunoSEQ multiplex PCR, while TCRdb's copy carries only in-frame clones and drops some. The data hold fewer than 15,000 clones, with around 83% observed a single time. The material sequenced was PBMCs, taken about 130 days after transplant. The receptors stem from a human patient who received an intestinal transplant, so some T cells may come from the graft donor.

This clone was seen a single time. This chain links TRBV7-3 with TRBJ2-3; TRBD2 matches at 10 bases. The CDR3 is made up of 15 amino acids. Germline assignment: CDR1 SGHTA and CDR2 FQGTGA. V was clipped by 4 bases and J by 2 bases; unmatched bases: 3. The CDR3 spells CASSSGTSDTDTQYF. CDR3 bases: TGTGCCAGCAGCTCCGGGACTAGCGACACAGATACGCAGTATTTT.

The gene calls are TRBV30 and TRBJ2-7, with D possibly TRBD2 on 5 matching bases. V was shortened by 2 bases and J by 3 bases, with 11 bases between the two germline ends. CDR3 size: 13 residues. From germline, CDR1 is GTSNPN and CDR2 SVGIG (reference sequence). In DNA form, the CDR3 reads TGTGCCTGGAGTCTGGGAGCGGACTACGAGCAGTACTTC. This encodes CAWSLGADYEQYF.

This clone was found a few times. V usage is TRBV6-1 and J usage is TRBJ2-3, with 12 bases fitting TRBD2. The V and J ends lost 0 bases and 2 bases, in that order; junction bases with no gene match: 9. This CDR3 has 19 residues. Germline V CDR1 and CDR2: MNHNS, SASEGT. DNA of the CDR3: TGTGCCAGCAGTGAAGCTGTCCCCGGACTAGCGGGAACCACAGATACGCAGTATTTT. As protein: CASSEAVPGLAGTTDTQYF.

The V gene is TRBV2, the J gene TRBJ2-5; no clear D gene. TRBJ2-7 matches the DNA end more closely, so the J call is doubtful. The CDR3 consists of 13 residues. Germline CDR1 is SNHLY and CDR2 is FYNNEI. CDR3 bases: TGTGCCAGCAGTTTGCAACTGGCCTACGAGCAGTACTTC. It translates to CASSLQLAYEQYF.

The V gene is TRBV28, the J gene TRBJ1-4, with 8 bases matching TRBD1. Trimming cost V 3 bases and J 11 bases; bases outside gene matches: 8. The CDR3 runs to 14 residues. Germline CDR1 reads MDHEN; CDR2 reads SYDVKM. CDR3 amino acids: CASSLGDRPWKLFF. For the CDR3, the DNA is TGTGCCAGCAGTTTGGGGGACAGGCCTTGGAAACTGTTTTTT.

V and J are TRBV10-1 and TRBJ2-1, with 11 bases identical to TRBD2. The CDR3 runs to 15 residues. Germline assignment: CDR1 WNHNN and CDR2 SYGVQD (reference sequence). V lost 2 bases and J lost 9; bases outside the gene matches: 6. Here the CDR3 reads CASSEASSGRSEQFF. In DNA form, the CDR3 reads TGCGCCAGCAGTGAGGCGTCTAGCGGGAGGTCTGAGCAGTTCTTC.

This sequence joins TRBV5-1 and TRBJ1-1; D is unresolved. This CDR3 region has 14 residues. The V gene lost 2 bases and the J gene lost 0 bases, with 8 bases spanning the gap. The germline V gene has CDR1 SGHRS and CDR2 YFSETQ. The CDR3 loop reads CASSFMGVNTEAFF. The CDR3 bases are TGCGCCAGCAGCTTCATGGGAGTGAACACTGAAGCTTTCTTT.

The chain employs TRBV5-6 and TRBJ1-1; D remains unclear. This CDR3 spans 17 amino acids. From germline, CDR1 is SGHDT and CDR2 YYEEEE. Trimming pared 4 bases from V and 0 bases from J, leaving 19 bases between. The DNA of the CDR3 is TGTGCCAGCAGCCCGTTGTCCACTACGACTATGAACACTGAAGCTTTCTTT. It encodes CASSPLSTTTMNTEAFF.

The chain uses TRBV6-6 and TRBJ1-2, with D unresolved. V lost 2 bases and J 1 base, leaving 8 bases between the germline ends. Germline CDR1 is MNHNY and CDR2 is SVGAGI (reference sequence). The CDR3 contains 14 residues. CDR3 nucleotide sequence: TGTGCCAGCAGTTACGCCAGGAGTAACTATGGCTACACCTTC. Translating gives CASSYARSNYGYTF.

In its sample, this clone was seen a few times. The V gene is TRBV6-4, the J gene TRBJ2-2; 7 bases are shared with TRBD2. Germline CDR1 MRHNA, CDR2 SNTAGT. This CDR3 has 15 amino acids. Trimming took 3 bases from V and 6 from J; bases not matched to a gene: 7. The DNA of the CDR3 is TGTGCCAGCAGTGATTCGAGCGGGGAGGCCGGGGAGCTGTTTTTT. Translation: CASSDSSGEAGELFF.

The chain has TRBV6-6 and TRBJ2-3; D may be TRBD1 or TRBD2 (5 bases each). The CDR3 has 13 residues. Trimming pared 8 bases from V and 3 bases from J, leaving 12 bases between. From germline, CDR1 is MNHNY and CDR2 SVGAGI (reference sequence). The DNA for the CDR3 is TGTGCCAGCCGGGACGGCGAAACAGATACGCAGTATTTT. Residues: CASRDGETDTQYF.

The rearrangement links TRBV27 to TRBJ2-2, with D maybe TRBD1 (7 bases). Germline loops: CDR1 MNHEY, CDR2 SMNVEV (reference sequence). V lost 6 bases, J lost 6 bases, and 17 bases lay in between. The CDR3 runs to 15 residues. The CDR3 nucleotides are TGTGCCAGCAGCCTCAGCAGGGGGGTGTCCGGGGAGCTGTTTTTT. Protein sequence: CASSLSRGVSGELFF.

This clone was counted a single time. The V and J genes are TRBV7-9 and TRBJ2-7; D possibly corresponds to TRBD2 (7 bases). Germline CDR1 SEHNR, CDR2 FQNEAQ (reference sequence). The CDR3 is made up of 11 amino acids. V shed 11 bases and J shed 2 bases, with 10 bases lying between them. The CDR3 DNA sequence: TGTGCCTGGGGGGGGCCCTACGAGCAGTACTTC. Its translation: CAWGGPYEQYF.

The chain uses TRBV6-5 and TRBJ2-1, with 9 nucleotides matching TRBD2. This CDR3 region has 15 residues. Germline lookup yields CDR1 MNHEY and CDR2 SVGAGI. Germline trimming cut 6 bases from V and 7 bases from J; bases unmatched to any gene: 10. The CDR3 DNA reads as TGTGCCAGCAGCCCCCTTAGCGGGAGTCGGAATGAGCAGTTCTTC. Translation gives CASSPLSGSRNEQFF.

The chain uses TRBV28 and TRBJ1-2, with D possibly matching TRBD1 (5 bases). The ends were cut back, 2 bases at V and 7 bases at J, with 11 bases in the middle. The CDR3 covers 13 residues. Per the germline V gene, CDR1 is MDHEN and CDR2 is SYDVKM. Here the CDR3 DNA reads TGTGCCAGCAGTTTAGGAGGGGCATCTGGCTACACCTTC. Translated, it gives CASSLGGASGYTF.

The table lists this clone with a few counts. The chain employs TRBV19 and TRBJ2-2; D may correspond to TRBD1 or TRBD2 (5 bases each). This CDR3 contains 15 residues. Germline V lookup: CDR1 LNHDA, CDR2 SQIVND (reference sequence). V was trimmed by 2 bases and J by 3 bases, leaving 10 bases between them. The CDR3 protein is CASSIPGRDTGELFF. The DNA for the CDR3 is TGTGCCAGTAGTATACCGGGACGGGACACCGGGGAGCTGTTTTTT.

The chain carries TRBV27 and TRBJ2-1; 9 bases agree with TRBD2. The length of the CDR3 is 14 residues. The germline CDR1 and CDR2 sequences are MNHEY and SMNVEV (reference sequence). With 6 bases clipped from V and 10 bases from J, the junction kept 10 bases outside the gene matches. The CDR3 loop is CASRGTSWYFEQFF. In DNA, the CDR3 is TGTGCCAGCAGGGGGACTAGCTGGTACTTCGAGCAGTTCTTC.

The chain joins TRBV9 to TRBJ2-7, with D maybe TRBD2 (5 bases). CDR1 is SGDLS, CDR2 YYNGEE, per germline. V shed 4 bases and J shed 6 bases, with 11 bases lying between them. The CDR3 spans 12 residues. The CDR3 coding sequence is TGTGCCAGCAGCCCCGGCGGAGGCGAGCAGTACTTC. The encoded protein is CASSPGGGEQYF. The whole variable domain, filled in from reference TRBV9 and TRBJ2-7, reads DSGVTQTPKHLITATGQRVTLRCSPRSGDLSVYWYQQSLDQGLQFLIQYYNGEERAKGNILERFSAQQFPDLHSELNLSSLELGDSALYFCASSPGGGEQYFGPGTRLTVT.

This clone occurred once. This chain uses TRBV28 with TRBJ2-5; D remains unclear. This CDR3 spans 11 amino acids. Trimming removed 2 bases from V and 4 bases from J, with 2 bases in between. The germline gives CDR1 MDHEN, CDR2 SYDVKM. The CDR3 bases are TGTGCCAGCAGTTTAGCAGAGACCCAGTACTTC. This encodes CASSLAETQYF.

The V call is TRBV7-9, the J call TRBJ1-4; possibly TRBD1 for D (5 bases). Looked up from germline, CDR1 is SEHNR and CDR2 is FQNEAQ (reference sequence). The V gene lost 2 bases and the J gene lost 8 bases, with 12 bases spanning the gap. This CDR3 is built from 14 residues. The CDR3, as DNA: TGTGCCAGCAGCTTAATAAGGGGAGGGGAAAAACTGTTTTTT. It translates to CASSLIRGGEKLFF. Full variable domain (missing parts from reference TRBV7-9 and TRBJ1-4): DTGVSQNPRHKITKRGQNVTFRCDPISEHNRLYWYRQTLGQGPEFLTYFQNEAQLEKSRLLSDRFSAERPKGSFSTLEIQRTEQGDSAMYLCASSLIRGGEKLFFGSGTQLSVL.